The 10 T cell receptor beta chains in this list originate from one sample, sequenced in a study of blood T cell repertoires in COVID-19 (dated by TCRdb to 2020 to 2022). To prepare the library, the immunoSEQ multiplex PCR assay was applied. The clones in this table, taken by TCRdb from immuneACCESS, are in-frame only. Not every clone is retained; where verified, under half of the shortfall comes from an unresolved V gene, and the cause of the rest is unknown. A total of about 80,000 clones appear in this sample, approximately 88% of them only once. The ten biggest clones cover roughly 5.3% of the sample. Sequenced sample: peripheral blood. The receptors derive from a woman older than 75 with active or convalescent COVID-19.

The CDR3 here is CASSEGGSYGYTF. CDR3 nucleotide sequence: TGTGCCAGCTCGGAGGGGGGGAGCTATGGCTACACCTTC. The chain links TRBV28 to TRBJ1-2, with a weak D call TRBD1 (6 bases). The CDR3 consists of 13 residues. V dropped 8 bases and J dropped 4 bases, with 14 bases sitting between them. Germline V CDR1 and CDR2: MDHEN, SYDVKM.

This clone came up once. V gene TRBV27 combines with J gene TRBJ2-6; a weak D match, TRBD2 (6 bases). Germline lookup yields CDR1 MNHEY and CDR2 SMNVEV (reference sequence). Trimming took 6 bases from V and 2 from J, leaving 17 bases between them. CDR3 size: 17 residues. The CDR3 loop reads CASRTRGERAGANVLTF. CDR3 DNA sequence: TGTGCCAGCAGAACTCGCGGGGAAAGGGCTGGGGCCAACGTCCTGACTTTC.

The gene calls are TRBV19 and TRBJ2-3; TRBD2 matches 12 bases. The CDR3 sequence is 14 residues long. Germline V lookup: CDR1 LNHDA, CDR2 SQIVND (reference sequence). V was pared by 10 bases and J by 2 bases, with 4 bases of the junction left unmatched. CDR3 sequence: CATGLAGPTDTQYF. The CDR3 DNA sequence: TGTGCCACCGGACTAGCGGGACCCACAGATACGCAGTATTTT.

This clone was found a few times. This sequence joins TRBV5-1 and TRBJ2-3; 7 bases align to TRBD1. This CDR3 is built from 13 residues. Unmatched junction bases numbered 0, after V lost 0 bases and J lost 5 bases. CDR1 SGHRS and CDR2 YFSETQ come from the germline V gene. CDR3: CASSLDRGDTQYF. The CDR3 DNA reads TGCGCCAGCAGCTTGGACAGGGGAGATACGCAGTATTTT.

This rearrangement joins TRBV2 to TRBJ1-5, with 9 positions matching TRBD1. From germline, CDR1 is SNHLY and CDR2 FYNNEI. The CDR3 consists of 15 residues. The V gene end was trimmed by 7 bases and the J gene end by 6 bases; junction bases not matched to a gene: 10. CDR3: CASNPGTGISQPQHF. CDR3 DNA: TGTGCCAGCAACCCCGGGACAGGGATTTCTCAGCCCCAGCATTTT.

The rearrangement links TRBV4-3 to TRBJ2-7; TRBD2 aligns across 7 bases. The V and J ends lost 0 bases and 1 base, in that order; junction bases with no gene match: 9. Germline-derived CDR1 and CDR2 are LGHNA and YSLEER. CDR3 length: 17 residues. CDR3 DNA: TGCGCCAGCAGCCAAGAAGGAGGAGCGGGGTTTTCCTACGAGCAGTACTTC. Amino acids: CASSQEGGAGFSYEQYF.

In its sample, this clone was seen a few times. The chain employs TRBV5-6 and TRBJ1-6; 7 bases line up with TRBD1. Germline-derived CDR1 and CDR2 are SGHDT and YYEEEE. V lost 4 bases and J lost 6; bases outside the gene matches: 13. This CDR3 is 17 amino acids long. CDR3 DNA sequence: TGTGCCAGCAGCCTCCACTTAGGGGGCCTTTCTAATTCACCCCTCCACTTT. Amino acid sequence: CASSLHLGGLSNSPLHF.

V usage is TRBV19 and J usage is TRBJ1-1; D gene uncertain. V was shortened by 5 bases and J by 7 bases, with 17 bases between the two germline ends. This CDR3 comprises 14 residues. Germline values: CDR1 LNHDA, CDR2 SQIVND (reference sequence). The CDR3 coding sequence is TGTGCCAGTAGTCCCCGAGGGCAGGCTTTTGAAGCTTTCTTT. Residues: CASSPRGQAFEAFF. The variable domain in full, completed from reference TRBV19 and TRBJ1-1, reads DGGITQSPKYLFRKEGQNVTLSCEQNLNHDAMYWYRQDPGQGLRLIYYSQIVNDFQKGDIAEGYSVSREKKESFPLTVTSAQKNPTAFYLCASSPRGQAFEAFFGQGTRLTVV.

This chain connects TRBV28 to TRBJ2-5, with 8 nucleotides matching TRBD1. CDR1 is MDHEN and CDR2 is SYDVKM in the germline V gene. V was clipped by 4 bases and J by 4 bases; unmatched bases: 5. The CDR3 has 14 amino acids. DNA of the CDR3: TGTGCCAGCAGTTGGGATACAGGGGGAGAGACCCAGTACTTC. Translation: CASSWDTGGETQYF.

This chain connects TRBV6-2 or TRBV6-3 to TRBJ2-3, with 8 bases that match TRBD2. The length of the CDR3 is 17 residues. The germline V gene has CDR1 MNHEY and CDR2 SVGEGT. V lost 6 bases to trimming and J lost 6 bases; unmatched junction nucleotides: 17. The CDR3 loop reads CASSPYLAGGGSDTQYF. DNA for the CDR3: TGTGCCAGCAGCCCCTACCTGGCGGGGGGCGGGTCGGATACGCAGTATTTT.